These 25 T cell receptor beta chains share one sample of origin, sequenced in a study of blood T cell repertoires in COVID-19. Here immunoSEQ multiplex PCR was the method, and the copy in TCRdb shows in-frame clones only, minus some. The sample carries about 140,000 clones, over 75% recorded once. Sequenced: peripheral blood. All receptors derive from a man aged 50-60 years with acute or convalescent COVID-19.

CDR3 DNA: TGTGCCAGCACCTTTGACAGGCCAAGTCAGCCCCAGCATTTT. The encoded protein is CASTFDRPSQPQHF. The chain uses TRBV28 and TRBJ1-5, with D possibly TRBD1 on 6 matching bases. CDR3 size: 14 residues. The germline gives CDR1 MDHEN, CDR2 SYDVKM. Trimming cost V 7 bases and J 6 bases, with 16 bases left between them.

The rearrangement uses TRBV6-5 and TRBJ2-1, with 7 bases fitting TRBD2. The CDR3 is 16 amino acids. The V segment lost 0 bases and the J segment 8 bases; nucleotides outside the gene matches: 10. Germline V gene lookup returns CDR1 MNHEY and CDR2 SVGAGI. CDR3 nucleotide sequence: TGTGCCAGCAGTTACTCGTGGCTAGCGGTTGGGGATGAGCAGTTCTTC. It specifies CASSYSWLAVGDEQFF.

V is TRBV3-1 (or the pseudogene TRBV3-2) and J is TRBJ1-3; D uncertain. There are 15 residues in the CDR3. Trimming left V 0 bases short and J 8 bases short, with 14 bases between. Per the germline V gene, CDR1 is LGHDT and CDR2 is YNNKEL (reference sequence). CDR3 sequence reads: CASSQDLLGTHTIYF. The CDR3 DNA reads TGTGCCAGCAGCCAAGATCTGCTAGGCACGCACACCATATATTTT.

The rearrangement links TRBV3-1 (or the pseudogene TRBV3-2) to TRBJ1-1; 8 bases match TRBD1. The CDR3 runs to 14 residues. The germline CDR1 and CDR2 sequences are LGHDT and YNNKEL (reference sequence). Trimming removed 5 bases from V and 3 bases from J; junction bases left unmatched: 5. CDR3 amino acids: CASSVRGRDTEAFF. For the CDR3, the DNA is TGTGCCAGCAGCGTCAGGGGGCGGGACACTGAAGCTTTCTTT.

CDR3 bases: TGTGCCAGCTCACTTACGACGGGTGGCGAGCAGTACTTC. Protein product: CASSLTTGGEQYF. The rearrangement joins TRBV18 to TRBJ2-7; D is undetermined. Germline V gene data show CDR1 as KGHSH and CDR2 as LQKENI. Trimming removed 4 bases from V and 6 bases from J, with 13 bases in between. CDR3 length equals 13 residues.

This chain's CDR3 is CASSDEQGYEQYF. Here the CDR3 DNA reads TGTGCCAGCAGCGACGAACAGGGCTACGAGCAGTACTTC. This sequence joins TRBV2 and TRBJ2-7, with a tentative D call TRBD1 (6 bases). Germline V CDR1 and CDR2: SNHLY, FYNNEI. This CDR3 contains 13 residues. V was cut by 6 bases and J by 3 bases, with 12 bases left in between.

The chain uses TRBV27 and TRBJ1-6; no firm D call. V dropped 6 bases and J dropped 5 bases, with 14 bases sitting between them. This CDR3 is built from 15 residues. Per the germline V gene, CDR1 is MNHEY and CDR2 is SMNVEV (reference sequence). CDR3 coding DNA: TGTGCCAGCAGCAAGGGAGGCCGGAATAATTCACCCCTCCACTTT. Translation gives CASSKGGRNNSPLHF.

The chain uses TRBV27 and TRBJ1-5; 8 nucleotides match TRBD1. With V trimmed by 2 bases and J by 4 bases, 4 bases remained unmatched. Germline CDR1 is MNHEY and CDR2 is SMNVEV (reference sequence). There are 15 residues in the CDR3. This CDR3 reads CASSLEGTGNQPQHF. DNA for the CDR3: TGTGCCAGCAGTTTAGAGGGGACAGGAAATCAGCCCCAGCATTTT.

The gene calls are TRBV21-1 and TRBJ1-1; no DNA check was done on the table's D call, TRBD1. TRBV21-1 is a pseudogene locus. This CDR3 is built from 12 residues. The CDR3 spells CASSLRGTEAFF. The DNA of the CDR3 is TGTGCCAGCAGCTTAAGGGGCACTGAAGCTTTCTTT.

This chain joins TRBV7-9 and TRBJ2-7; maybe TRBD2 (5 bases). CDR3 length: 14 amino acids. The germline V gene encodes CDR1 SEHNR and CDR2 FQNEAQ (reference sequence). Trimming left V 5 bases short and J 6 bases short, with 17 bases between. CDR3 DNA sequence: TGTGCCAGCAGCCCAAGAGAGGGAAGCTCCGAGCAGTACTTC. Translated, it gives CASSPREGSSEQYF.

The chain has TRBV11-1 and TRBJ2-7; 8 bases align to TRBD1. The CDR3 consists of 15 residues. Germline CDR1 SGHAT, CDR2 FQDESV (reference sequence). The J segment lost 4 bases and the V segment lost 3 bases, leaving 8 bases of the junction unmatched. The CDR3 DNA sequence: TGTGCCAGCAGCTTTTCCCAGGGGGCGCGGTACGAGCAGTACTTC. Amino acid sequence: CASSFSQGARYEQYF.

The rearrangement joins TRBV11-3 to TRBJ2-1, with 7 bases that match TRBD2. Trimming took 1 base from V and 0 from J; bases not matched to a gene: 9. The CDR3 is 18 amino acids. The germline V gene has CDR1 SGHNT and CDR2 YENEEA. The CDR3 coding sequence is TGTGCCAGCAGCTTAGGTCAGGGAGGGCCTAGCTCCTACAATGAGCAGTTCTTC. Protein sequence: CASSLGQGGPSSYNEQFF. The variable domain in full, with the rest retrieved from reference TRBV11-3 and TRBJ2-1, is EAGVVQSPRYKIIEKKQPVAFWCNPISGHNTLYWYLQNLGQGPELLIRYENEEAVDDSQLPKDRFSAERLKGVDSTLKIQPAELGDSAVYLCASSLGQGGPSSYNEQFFGPGTRLTVL.

The chain has TRBV6-2 or TRBV6-3 and TRBJ2-3; TRBD2 matches at 8 bases. Germline CDR1 and CDR2: MNHEY and SVGEGT. After removal of 6 bases from V and 6 bases from J, the junction contained 11 bases not matched to a gene. The CDR3 loop spans 15 amino acids. The CDR3 is CASSRRRSGSDTQYF. For the CDR3, the DNA is TGTGCCAGCAGCCGCCGGAGGAGCGGGAGTGATACGCAGTATTTT.

This rearrangement joins TRBV2 to TRBJ2-5, with TRBD1 matching over 7 bases. Per the germline V gene, CDR1 is SNHLY and CDR2 is FYNNEI. Trimming cost V 8 bases and J 4 bases; bases outside gene matches: 10. This CDR3 spans 14 amino acids. Written as DNA, the CDR3 is TGTGCCAGCGAGTATGCAGGGGGTTCAGAGACCCAGTACTTC. Protein: CASEYAGGSETQYF.

The chain links TRBV6-5 to TRBJ1-2; 9 positions match TRBD1. The CDR3 length is 14 residues. The ends lost 6 bases at V and 0 bases at J; junction bases unmatched: 2. Per germline, CDR1 MNHEY and CDR2 SVGAGI. The CDR3 spells CASSRQGANYGYTF. CDR3 DNA: TGTGCCAGCAGCCGACAGGGGGCTAACTATGGCTACACCTTC.

About this clone: At one end the junction does not follow the germline gene, possibly because of a read error. The rearrangement joins TRBV7-7 to TRBJ2-3; D is ambiguous. CDR1 is SSHAT and CDR2 is FNYEAQ in the germline V gene (reference sequence). CDR3 length: 16 amino acids. The CDR3 here is CASSPSLSELADTQYF. CDR3 nucleotide sequence: TGTGCTAGCAGCCCATCCTTGAGCGAGTTGGCAGATACGCAGTATTTT.

CDR3 in amino acids: CASSLGSRGLTEAFF. The CDR3 DNA reads as TGTGCCAGCAGCTTAGGTAGCAGGGGGCTTACTGAAGCTTTCTTT. This chain uses TRBV7-9 with TRBJ1-1; 8 bases are shared with TRBD1. The germline V gene encodes CDR1 SEHNR and CDR2 FQNEAQ (reference sequence). Trimming cost V 1 base and J 5 bases; bases outside gene matches: 6. The CDR3 is 15 amino acids. The whole variable domain, filled in from reference TRBV7-9 and TRBJ1-1, reads DTGVSQNPRHKITKRGQNVTFRCDPISEHNRLYWYRQTLGQGPEFLTYFQNEAQLEKSRLLSDRFSAERPKGSFSTLEIQRTEQGDSAMYLCASSLGSRGLTEAFFGQGTRLTVV.

The chain joins TRBV6-1 to TRBJ1-3, with D perhaps TRBD1 (6 bases). Deletions cut 3 bases from V and 0 bases from J, with 12 bases between. Per germline, CDR1 MNHNS and CDR2 SASEGT. CDR3 length: 16 amino acids. CDR3 amino acids: CASSDQGSSSGNTIYF. The CDR3 coding sequence is TGTGCCAGCAGTGATCAGGGGTCCTCCTCTGGAAACACCATATATTTT.

For this clone: The sample contains more than one DNA sequence encoding this CDR3. The chain joins TRBV5-1 to TRBJ2-7; 14 bases match TRBD2. CDR1 is SGHRS, CDR2 YFSETQ, per germline. J was trimmed by 2 bases and V by 4 bases; bases with no gene match: 5. The CDR3 runs to 16 residues. The CDR3 DNA follows: TGCGCCAGCAGCCTAGGACTAGCGGGAGGTACCTACGAGCAGTACTTC. It translates to CASSLGLAGGTYEQYF.

As to this clone: Different DNA sequences within this sample yield the same CDR3. The V and J genes are TRBV24-1 and TRBJ2-2; D is perhaps TRBD1 (5 bases). Between the trimmed V and J ends, which lost 4 bases and 0 bases, there was a span of 5 bases. CDR3 length: 14 amino acids. Germline CDR1 and CDR2: KGHDR and SFDVKD. The CDR3: CATSEGANTGELFF. The CDR3 coding sequence is TGTGCCACCAGTGAAGGGGCGAACACCGGGGAGCTGTTTTTT.

This clone was seen a few times. The chain carries TRBV3-1 (or the pseudogene TRBV3-2) and TRBJ2-7, with TRBD1 matching over 8 bases. There are 14 residues in the CDR3. With 5 bases clipped from V and 3 bases from J, the junction kept 6 bases outside the gene matches. Germline-derived CDR1 and CDR2 are LGHDT and YNNKEL (reference sequence). Here the CDR3 reads CASSFWDRSYEQYF. Here the CDR3 DNA reads TGTGCCAGCAGCTTTTGGGACAGGAGCTACGAGCAGTACTTC.

The chain has TRBV7-8 and TRBJ2-5; D unresolved. Germline lookup yields CDR1 SGHVS and CDR2 FQNEAQ. This CDR3 comprises 14 residues. Trimming cost V 2 bases and J 1 base, with 8 bases left between them. The CDR3 reads CASSLYPSQETQYF. DNA of the CDR3: TGTGCCAGCAGCTTATACCCCAGCCAAGAGACCCAGTACTTC.

V is TRBV24-1 and J is TRBJ1-2; D perhaps matches TRBD1 (6 bases). CDR1 and CDR2 from the germline V gene are KGHDR and SFDVKD. Trimming cost V 2 bases and J 2 bases, with 11 bases left between them. CDR3 size: 15 residues. Here the CDR3 DNA reads TGTGCCACCAGTGATTCCAGGGGAAACAACTATGGCTACACCTTC. This gives the protein CATSDSRGNNYGYTF.

This sequence joins TRBV27 and TRBJ2-3, with 10 nucleotides matching TRBD2. CDR1 and CDR2 (germline): MNHEY, SMNVEV (reference sequence). J gave up 4 bases and V 6 bases, and 7 bases lay outside the gene matches. The CDR3 consists of 15 residues. The CDR3 coding sequence is TGTGCCAGCAGCCCCAGCGGGAGGGCATCAGATACGCAGTATTTT. Residues: CASSPSGRASDTQYF.

The J gene is TRBJ1-5, the V gene TRBV24-1; tentative D call: TRBD1 (6 bases). Trimming shortened V by 4 bases and J by 9 bases, and 9 bases separated the two germline ends. The CDR3 consists of 12 residues. Germline V gene data show CDR1 as KGHDR and CDR2 as SFDVKD. Here the CDR3 reads CATSDQTGPQHF. CDR3 bases: TGTGCCACCAGTGACCAGACAGGGCCCCAGCATTTT.